A selection of T cell receptor beta chains follows, all from one sample in a study of a mutant IDH1 vaccine in newly diagnosed glioma. Sequencing was performed with immunoSEQ multiplex PCR; in TCRdb, only in-frame clones are kept and a portion is missing. Of around 33,000 clones listed, less than 90% are singletons. The material sequenced was PBMCs, taken from a glioma patient treated with radiotherapy, temozolomide or both. The source of these receptors is a woman aged 40-49 years with glioma. The CDR3 runs from the conserved cysteine through the conserved F or W. The D gene is left open where the match is weak. Rows may omit the clone size; those that give it use once, few, many or a size class.

>TRBJ2-7|TRBV7-9|NA|NA
CASSPGTFYEQYF
TGTGCCAGCAGCCCAGGGACATTCTACGAGCAGTACTTC
>TRBJ1-2|TRBV29-1|NA|NA
CSVDRLGQNYGYTF
TGCAGCGTTGACCGCCTCGGGCAGAACTATGGCTACACCTTC
>TRBJ1-1|TRBV25-1|NA|NA
CASSSGNTEAFF
TGTGCCAGCAGTTCAGGGAACACTGAAGCTTTCTTT
>TRBJ1-2|TRBV5-4|NA|NA
CASSLETGVLSNYGYTF
TGTGCCAGCAGCTTGGAGACAGGAGTTCTATCTAACTATGGCTACACCTTC
>TRBJ1-5|TRBV4-1|TRBD1|NA
CASSQDLGGTGVQPQHF
TGCGCCAGCAGCCAAGACTTAGGCGGGACAGGGGTTCAGCCCCAGCATTTT
>TRBJ2-7|TRBV28|NA|once
CASSPPGPLPEQYF
TGTGCCAGCAGTCCGCCGGGGCCTCTCCCGGAGCAGTACTTC
>TRBJ2-5|TRBV7-2|TRBD2|once
CASSRGLAAGGGTQYF
TGTGCCAGCAGCCGGGGACTAGCGGCAGGGGGGGGGACCCAGTACTTC
>TRBJ1-2|TRBV19|NA|NA
CASSIEAGRPRHDGYTF
TGTGCCAGTAGTATAGAGGCCGGCAGGCCCCGGCATGATGGCTACACCTTC
>TRBJ2-7|TRBV30|NA|NA
CAWATPGTKAYEQYF
TGTGCCTGGGCGACCCCCGGGACAAAAGCCTACGAGCAGTACTTC
>TRBJ1-5|TRBV6-1|NA|once
CASSDYRARSNQPQHF
TGTGCCAGCAGTGACTATCGAGCCCGTAGCAATCAGCCCCAGCATTTT
>TRBJ1-5|TRBV2|NA|NA
CASSGTTYGQPQHF
TGTGCCAGCAGTGGCACCACATATGGCCAGCCCCAGCATTTT
>TRBJ2-3|TRBV5-1|TRBD2|once
CASSRSGGATDTQYF
TGCGCCAGCAGCCGTAGCGGGGGGGCGACAGATACGCAGTATTTT
>TRBJ2-6|TRBV5-6|TRBD2|NA
CASSLGGSGLSGANVLTF
TGTGCCAGCAGCCTGGGAGGGAGTGGACTCTCTGGGGCCAACGTCCTGACTTTC
>TRBJ2-7|TRBV2|NA|NA
CASSGQTWPYEQYF
TGTGCCAGCAGTGGACAGACTTGGCCCTACGAGCAGTACTTC
>TRBJ2-4|TRBV30|NA|once
CAWSVGRSGDLAKNIQYF
TGTGCCTGGAGTGTAGGCAGGAGCGGAGACCTAGCCAAAAACATTCAGTACTTC
>TRBJ1-5|TRBV2|NA|NA
CATAGDLSNQPQHF
TGTGCCACAGCGGGGGACCTTAGCAATCAGCCCCAGCATTTT
>TRBJ2-5|TRBV9|NA|NA
CASSVGLGPPGETQYF
TGTGCCAGCAGCGTAGGACTAGGCCCCCCAGGCGAGACCCAGTACTTC
>TRBJ1-2|TRBV4-1|TRBD1|NA
CTSSQGPTGSYGYTF
TGCACCAGCAGCCAAGGCCCGACAGGGTCCTATGGCTACACCTTC
>TRBJ1-5|TRBV30|NA|few
CAWNGSNQPQHF
TGTGCCTGGAACGGTAGCAATCAGCCCCAGCATTTT
>TRBJ1-2|TRBV5-4|NA|NA
CASSLSARGFGYTF
TGTGCCAGCAGCTTGTCGGCTAGGGGTTTTGGCTACACCTTC
>TRBJ2-5|TRBV28|TRBD2|NA
CASSAGGARETQYF
TGTGCCAGCAGCGCGGGGGGAGCGAGAGAGACCCAGTACTTC
>TRBJ1-2|TRBV5-1|NA|few
CASSRDGEVLYGYTF
TGCGCCAGCAGCAGGGACGGAGAAGTCCTCTATGGCTACACCTTC
>TRBJ2-7|TRBV7-3|NA|NA
CASSSLDRSPYEQYF
TGTGCCAGCAGCTCGTTAGACAGGTCTCCCTACGAGCAGTACTTC
>TRBJ1-2|TRBV6-1|NA|NA
CASRDPGDYGYTF
TGTGCCAGCAGGGACCCAGGGGACTATGGCTACACCTTC
>TRBJ1-2|TRBV6-5|NA|NA
CASSYEQLGGYTF
TGTGCCAGCAGTTACGAACAATTAGGAGGCTACACCTTC
>TRBJ1-1|TRBV9|NA|NA
CASQGRGNTEAFF
TGTGCCAGCCAGGGTAGGGGGAACACTGAAGCTTTCTTT
>TRBJ2-7|TRBV18|NA|NA
CASSRGSSSYEQYF
TGTGCCAGCTCACGGGGTTCTAGCTCCTACGAGCAGTACTTC
>TRBJ2-7|TRBV18|TRBD2|NA
CASSPRTSETYEQYF
TGTGCCAGCTCACCCAGGACTAGCGAAACCTACGAGCAGTACTTC
>TRBJ2-7|TRBV5-4|NA|few
CASSLQASPYEQYF
TGTGCCAGCAGCTTACAAGCCTCCCCCTACGAGCAGTACTTC
>TRBJ1-1|TRBV6-5|TRBD1|NA
CASSSWTGYTEAFF
TGTGCCAGCAGTTCATGGACAGGGTACACTGAAGCTTTCTTT
>TRBJ2-1|TRBV2|TRBD2|NA
CASISYAGAANEQFF
TGTGCCAGCATTTCGTACGCGGGAGCAGCAAATGAGCAGTTCTTC
>TRBJ2-3|TRBV4-1|TRBD2|NA
CASSHLGTSENTQYF
TGCGCCAGCAGCCATCTCGGGACTAGCGAAAATACGCAGTATTTT
>TRBJ1-6|TRBV13|NA|NA
CASSLGGVGGSPLHF
TGTGCCAGCAGCTTAGGTGGAGTCGGGGGTTCACCCCTCCACTTT
>TRBJ2-3|TRBV4-2|TRBD2|NA
CASSQERRVAGSVDTQYF
TGTGCCAGCAGCCAAGAGAGAAGGGTAGCGGGGAGTGTGGATACGCAGTATTTT
>TRBJ1-2|TRBV28|NA|NA
CASSLRSYGYTF
TGTGCCAGCAGTTTAAGGAGCTATGGCTACACCTTC
>TRBJ2-7|TRBV27|NA|NA
CASRRGKEQYF
TGTGCCAGCAGACGGGGCAAGGAGCAGTACTTC
>TRBJ1-4|TRBV29-1|NA|NA
CSVARSNNEKLFF
TGCAGCGTTGCCAGATCCAACAATGAAAAACTGTTTTTT
>TRBJ1-6|TRBV4-2|NA|few
CASSLPDTEGNSPLHF
TGTGCCAGCAGCTTGCCGGACACCGAGGGTAATTCACCCCTCCACTTT
>TRBJ1-6|TRBV7-6|TRBD1|NA
CASSLGQHNSPLHF
TGTGCCAGCAGCTTGGGACAGCATAATTCACCCCTCCACTTT
>TRBJ1-1|TRBV7-8|TRBD1|NA
CASSYRDRADTEAFF
TGTGCCAGCAGCTACCGGGACAGGGCGGACACTGAAGCTTTCTTT
>TRBJ2-7|TRBV6-5|TRBD1|NA
CASSFTTGRTYEQYF
TGTGCCAGCAGTTTTACGACAGGGCGCACCTACGAGCAGTACTTC
>TRBJ1-1|TRBV5-4|NA|NA
CASSPVGTEAFF
TGTGCCAGCAGCCCGGTGGGCACTGAAGCTTTCTTT
>TRBJ2-1|TRBV4-2|TRBD1|NA
CASSQVGTGGLDNEQFF
TGTGCCAGCAGCCAAGTAGGGACAGGGGGATTGGACAATGAGCAGTTCTTC
>TRBJ1-2|TRBV14|NA|few
CASSPSGFGYTF
TGTGCCAGCAGCCCTTCTGGGTTCGGCTACACCTTC
>TRBJ1-1|TRBV5-1|NA|NA
CASSLIPGDGQSEAFF
TGCGCCAGCAGCTTAATTCCGGGTGACGGACAGAGTGAAGCTTTCTTT
>TRBJ1-1|TRBV19|NA|NA
CASVGPDTEAFF
TGTGCCTCCGTGGGCCCCGACACTGAAGCTTTCTTT
>TRBJ1-2|TRBV13|NA|NA
CASSLGAGERYGYTF
TGTGCCAGCAGCTTAGGCGCGGGGGAGCGGTATGGCTACACCTTC
>TRBJ2-7|TRBV27|NA|once
CASSLGGRAYEQYF
TGTGCCAGCAGTTTAGGGGGGCGGGCCTACGAGCAGTACTTC
>TRBJ2-7|TRBV12-2|NA|NA
CASRDRTGGYEQYF
TGTGCAAGTCGCGACCGGACAGGGGGCTACGAGCAGTACTTC
>TRBJ2-7|TRBV6-1|TRBD2|NA
CASSAKPPGLAFGEQYF
TGTGCCAGCAGTGCTAAACCCCCGGGACTAGCGTTTGGCGAGCAGTACTTC
>TRBJ1-1|TRBV9|NA|few
CASSAPRRDTEAFF
TGTGCCAGCAGCGCCCCGAGGAGGGACACTGAAGCTTTCTTT
>TRBJ1-1|TRBV27|NA|NA
CASSPRTAMNTEAFF
TGTGCCAGCAGTCCCCGGACAGCGATGAACACTGAAGCTTTCTTT
>TRBJ2-7|TRBV15|TRBD1|once
CATSRDYTGGTYEQYF
TGTGCCACCAGCAGAGATTACACAGGGGGGACCTACGAGCAGTACTTC